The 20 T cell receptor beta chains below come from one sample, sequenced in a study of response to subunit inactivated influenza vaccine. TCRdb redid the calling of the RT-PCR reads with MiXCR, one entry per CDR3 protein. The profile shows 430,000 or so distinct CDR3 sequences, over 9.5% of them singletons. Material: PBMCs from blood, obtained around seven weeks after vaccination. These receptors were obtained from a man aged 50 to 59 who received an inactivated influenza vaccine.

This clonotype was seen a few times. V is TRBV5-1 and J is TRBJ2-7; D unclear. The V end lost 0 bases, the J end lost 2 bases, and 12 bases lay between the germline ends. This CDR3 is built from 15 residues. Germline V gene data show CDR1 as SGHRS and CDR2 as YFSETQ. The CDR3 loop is CASSLEMHPTYEQYF. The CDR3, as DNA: TGCGCCAGCAGCTTGGAGATGCACCCAACCTACGAGCAGTACTTC.

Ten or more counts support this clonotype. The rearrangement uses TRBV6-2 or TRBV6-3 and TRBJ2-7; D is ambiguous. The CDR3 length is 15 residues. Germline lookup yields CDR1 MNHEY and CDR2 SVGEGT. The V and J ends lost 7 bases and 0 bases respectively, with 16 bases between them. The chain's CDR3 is CASTGNSPTSYEQYF. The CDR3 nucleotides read TGTGCCAGCACCGGAAACTCGCCAACCTCCTACGAGCAGTACTTC.

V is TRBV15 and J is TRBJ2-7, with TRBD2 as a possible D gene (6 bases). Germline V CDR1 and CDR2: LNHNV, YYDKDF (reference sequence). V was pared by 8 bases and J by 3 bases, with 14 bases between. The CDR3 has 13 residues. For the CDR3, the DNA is TGTGCCACCTATACTAGCAGAAACTACGAGCAGTACTTC. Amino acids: CATYTSRNYEQYF.

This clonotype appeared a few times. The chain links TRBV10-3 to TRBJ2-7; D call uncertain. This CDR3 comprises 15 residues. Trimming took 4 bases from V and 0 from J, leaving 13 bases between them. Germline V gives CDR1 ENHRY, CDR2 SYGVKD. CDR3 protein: CAISGTAIGSYEQYF. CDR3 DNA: TGTGCCATCAGTGGTACGGCTATCGGCTCCTACGAGCAGTACTTC.

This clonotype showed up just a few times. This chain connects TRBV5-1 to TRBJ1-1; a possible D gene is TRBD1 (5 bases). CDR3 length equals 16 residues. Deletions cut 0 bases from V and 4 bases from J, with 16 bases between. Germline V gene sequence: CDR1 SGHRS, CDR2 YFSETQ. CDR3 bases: TGCGCCAGCAGCTTGGTGGGGGGGACCTTCAGCACTGAAGCTTTCTTT. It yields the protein CASSLVGGTFSTEAFF.

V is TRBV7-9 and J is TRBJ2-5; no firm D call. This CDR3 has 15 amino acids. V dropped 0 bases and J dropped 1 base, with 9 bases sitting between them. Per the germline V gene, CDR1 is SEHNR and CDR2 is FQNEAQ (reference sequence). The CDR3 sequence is CASSLAASSQETQYF. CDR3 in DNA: TGTGCCAGCAGCTTAGCCGCGAGCTCCCAAGAGACCCAGTACTTC.

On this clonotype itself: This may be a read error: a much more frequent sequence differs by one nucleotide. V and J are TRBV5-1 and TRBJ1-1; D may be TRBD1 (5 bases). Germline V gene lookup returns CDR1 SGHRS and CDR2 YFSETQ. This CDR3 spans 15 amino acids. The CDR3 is CASSLSIGAVTEAIF. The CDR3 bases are TGCGCCAGCAGCTTGAGCATCGGGGCGGTCACTGAAGCTATCTTT.

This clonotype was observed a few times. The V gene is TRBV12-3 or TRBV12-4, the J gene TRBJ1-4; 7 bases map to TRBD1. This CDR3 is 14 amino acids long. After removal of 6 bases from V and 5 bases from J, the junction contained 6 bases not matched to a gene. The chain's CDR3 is CASRMTGWNEKLFF. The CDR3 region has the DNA TGTGCCAGCAGGATGACAGGGTGGAATGAAAAACTGTTTTTT.

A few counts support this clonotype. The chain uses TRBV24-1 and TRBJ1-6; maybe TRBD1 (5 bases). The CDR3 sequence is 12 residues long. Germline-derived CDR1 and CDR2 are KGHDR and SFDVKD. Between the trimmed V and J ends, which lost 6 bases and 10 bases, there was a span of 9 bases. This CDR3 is CATSFGASPLHF. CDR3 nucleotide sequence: TGTGCCACCAGTTTCGGGGCCTCACCCCTCCACTTT.

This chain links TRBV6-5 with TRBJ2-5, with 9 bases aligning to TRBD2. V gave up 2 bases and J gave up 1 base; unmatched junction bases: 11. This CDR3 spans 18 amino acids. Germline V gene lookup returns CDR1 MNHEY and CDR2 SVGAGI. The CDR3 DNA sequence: TGTGCCAGCAGTTACCCCCGGGAGAGCGGGGGGTTCCAAGAGACCCAGTACTTC. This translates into CASSYPRESGGFQETQYF.

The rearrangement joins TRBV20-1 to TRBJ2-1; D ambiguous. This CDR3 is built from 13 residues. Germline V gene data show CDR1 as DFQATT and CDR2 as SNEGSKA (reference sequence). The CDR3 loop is CSAHGFGFNEQFF. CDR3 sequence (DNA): TGCAGCGCTCACGGGTTCGGTTTCAATGAGCAGTTCTTC.

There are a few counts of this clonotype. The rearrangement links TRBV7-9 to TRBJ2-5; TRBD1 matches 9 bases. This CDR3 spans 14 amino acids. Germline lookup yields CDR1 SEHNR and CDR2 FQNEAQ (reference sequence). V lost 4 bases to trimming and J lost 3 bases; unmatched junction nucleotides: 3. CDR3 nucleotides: TGTGCCAGCAGCTACAGGACAGGGGAAGAGACCCAGTACTTC. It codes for CASSYRTGEETQYF.

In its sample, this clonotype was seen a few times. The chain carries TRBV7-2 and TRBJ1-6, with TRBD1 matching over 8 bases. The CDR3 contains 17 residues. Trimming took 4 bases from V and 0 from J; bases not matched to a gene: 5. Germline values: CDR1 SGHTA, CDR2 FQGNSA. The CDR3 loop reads CASSSGTGSSYNSPLHF. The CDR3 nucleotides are TGTGCCAGCAGCTCGGGGACAGGCAGCTCCTATAATTCACCCCTCCACTTT.

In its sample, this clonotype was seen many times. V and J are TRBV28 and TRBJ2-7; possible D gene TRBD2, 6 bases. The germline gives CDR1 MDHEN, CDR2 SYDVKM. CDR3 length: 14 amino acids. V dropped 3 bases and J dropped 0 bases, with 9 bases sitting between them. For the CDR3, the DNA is TGTGCCAGCAGTTTCGGGGGACTCTCCTACGAGCAGTACTTC. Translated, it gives CASSFGGLSYEQYF.

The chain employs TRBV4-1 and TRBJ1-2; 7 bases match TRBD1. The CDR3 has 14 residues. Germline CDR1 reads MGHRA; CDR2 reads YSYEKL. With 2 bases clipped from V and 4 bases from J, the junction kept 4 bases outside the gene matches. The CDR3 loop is CASSQSGTAYGYTF. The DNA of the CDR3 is TGCGCCAGCAGCCAATCCGGGACAGCCTATGGCTACACCTTC.

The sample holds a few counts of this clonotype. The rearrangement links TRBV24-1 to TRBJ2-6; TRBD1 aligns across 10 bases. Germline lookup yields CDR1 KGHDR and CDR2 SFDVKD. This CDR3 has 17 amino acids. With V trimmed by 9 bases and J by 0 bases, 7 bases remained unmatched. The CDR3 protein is CATEGQGIYSGANVLTF. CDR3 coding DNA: TGTGCCACCGAGGGACAGGGGATCTACTCTGGGGCCAACGTCCTGACTTTC.

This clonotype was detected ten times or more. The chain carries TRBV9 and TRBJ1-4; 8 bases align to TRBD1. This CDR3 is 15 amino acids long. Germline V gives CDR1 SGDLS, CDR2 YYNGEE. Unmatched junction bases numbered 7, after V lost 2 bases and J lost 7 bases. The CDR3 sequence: CASSVAGQGGEKLFF. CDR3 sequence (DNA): TGTGCCAGCAGCGTCGCAGGACAGGGCGGTGAAAAACTGTTTTTT.

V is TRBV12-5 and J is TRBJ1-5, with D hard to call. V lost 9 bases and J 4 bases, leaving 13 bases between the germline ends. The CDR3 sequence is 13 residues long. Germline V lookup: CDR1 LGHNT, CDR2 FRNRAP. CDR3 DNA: TGTGCTAGCGCCGCACAGTGGAATCAGCCCCAGCATTTT. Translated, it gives CASAAQWNQPQHF.

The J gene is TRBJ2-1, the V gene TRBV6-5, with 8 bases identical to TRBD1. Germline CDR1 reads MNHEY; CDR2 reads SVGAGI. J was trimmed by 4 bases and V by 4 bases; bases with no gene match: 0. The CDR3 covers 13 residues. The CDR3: CASSWDRYNEQFF. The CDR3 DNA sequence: TGTGCCAGCAGTTGGGACAGGTACAATGAGCAGTTCTTC.

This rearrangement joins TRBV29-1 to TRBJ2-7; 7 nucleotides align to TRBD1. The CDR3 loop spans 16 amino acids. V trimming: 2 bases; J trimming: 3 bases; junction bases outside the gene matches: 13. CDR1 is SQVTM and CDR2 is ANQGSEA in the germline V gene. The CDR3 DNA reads TGCAGCGTTGAAACCCTCGGCAGGGGGTCATACTACGAGCAGTACTTC. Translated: CSVETLGRGSYYEQYF.